The following is a T cell receptor (beta chain) sequence with its context. This sample is part of a study of blood T cell repertoires in COVID-19. Original handling: Nucleated cell number was recorded as an estimate derived from reference gene primer amplification. The repertoire was sequenced with immunoSEQ multiplex PCR; TCRdb's copy has only in-frame clones and lacks some. The DNA gave D and trimming, while V, J and clone size come from that table. The sample lists roughly 250,000 clones; more than 75% were seen once. V lost 1 base, J lost 9 bases, and 14 bases lay in between. Germline loops: CDR1 LGHNA, CDR2 YNFKEQ. This CDR3 has 14 residues.

The specimen sequenced was PBMCs or T cells enriched from blood (not recorded which). The rearrangement uses TRBV4-2 and TRBJ2-3; D ambiguous. The sequence was obtained from a woman in her forties or fifties who had recovered from COVID-19. CDR3 protein: CASSQASLESTQYF. The CDR3, as DNA: TGTGCCAGCAGCCAAGCATCCCTAGAGAGCACGCAGTATTTT.